This is a list of T cell receptor beta chains from one sample in a study of T cell responses to AZD1222 COVID-19 vaccine. Using immunoSEQ multiplex PCR, the repertoire was profiled, and TCRdb retains in-frame clones only, with some absent. The table shows about 150,000 clones, with roughly nine tenths occurring only once. The input for sequencing was peripheral blood, taken 28 days after the second AZD1222 dose. The receptors here all came from an adult who received the AZD1222 COVID-19 vaccine. CDR3s include the opening cysteine and the closing phenylalanine or tryptophan. Fields, in order: D gene, J gene, V gene, clone size, CDR3 length, CDR3 DNA, CDR3 protein. The D gene is left open where the match is weak. Size is stated for part of the rows, as once, few or many counts, or as a class when the clone is expanded.

d_gene: TRBD2; j_gene: TRBJ2-1; v_gene: TRBV12-3/TRBV12-4; abundance: .; len: 13; CDR3nt: TGTGCCGTGAGGACTAGCGGCTCTGATGAGCAGTTCTTC; CDR3aa: CAVRTSGSDEQFF
d_gene: .; j_gene: TRBJ1-5; v_gene: TRBV27; abundance: .; len: 14; CDR3nt: TGTGCCAGCAGCCCCGGACAGATTACTCAGCCCCAGCATTTT; CDR3aa: CASSPGQITQPQHF
d_gene: .; j_gene: TRBJ2-2; v_gene: TRBV7-2; abundance: .; len: 14; CDR3nt: TGTGCCAGCAGGATCGACAGGACCGTCGGGGAGCTGTTTTTT; CDR3aa: CASRIDRTVGELFF
d_gene: .; j_gene: TRBJ1-1; v_gene: TRBV19; abundance: once; len: 16; CDR3nt: TGTGCCAGTAGTACAGCCCGGGGGGCAGGGGTAGCTGAAGCTTTCTTT; CDR3aa: CASSTARGAGVAEAFF
d_gene: .; j_gene: TRBJ1-5; v_gene: TRBV2; abundance: .; len: 14; CDR3nt: TGTGCCAGCAGTGAGGGGTATAGCAATCAGCCCCAGCATTTT; CDR3aa: CASSEGYSNQPQHF
d_gene: TRBD1; j_gene: TRBJ1-1; v_gene: TRBV29-1; abundance: .; len: 14; CDR3nt: TGCAGCGTCCTCGGACAGGTCATGAACACTGAAGCTTTCTTT; CDR3aa: CSVLGQVMNTEAFF
d_gene: .; j_gene: TRBJ2-1; v_gene: TRBV4-1; abundance: few; len: 13; CDR3nt: TGCGCCAGCAGCCAAGGTGGGTGGGAAGAGCAGTTCTTC; CDR3aa: CASSQGGWEEQFF
d_gene: .; j_gene: TRBJ2-5; v_gene: TRBV5-1; abundance: .; len: 15; CDR3nt: TGCGCCAGCAGCTCTCAGCAGGGAGACCAAGAGACCCAGTACTTC; CDR3aa: CASSSQQGDQETQYF
d_gene: .; j_gene: TRBJ1-3; v_gene: TRBV6-2/TRBV6-3; abundance: .; len: 17; CDR3nt: TGTGCCAGCAGTTTTAGGGCCCACAGCGACTCTGGAAACACCATATATTTT; CDR3aa: CASSFRAHSDSGNTIYF
d_gene: .; j_gene: TRBJ1-5; v_gene: TRBV6-2/TRBV6-3; abundance: .; len: 15; CDR3nt: TGTGCCAGCAGCCCAAGCAGGGTCCTGGGTCAGCCCCAGCATTTT; CDR3aa: CASSPSRVLGQPQHF